Following are 21 T cell receptor beta chains from one sample sequenced in a study of T cell repertoires in cytomegalovirus infection. TCRdb recomputed calls from the reads with MiXCR, one row per CDR3 protein. The sample lists 200,000 or so distinct CDR3 sequences; around two fifths were seen once. Their target antigens are unknown. The specimen was CD8+ T cells from cultured PBMCs, collected from culture after CMV antigen stimulation. Receptor source: a human donor in good health (CMV status not recorded). Some clones in this sample may be carry-over from other donors' samples.

The rearrangement uses TRBV6-1 and TRBJ2-7, with 8 positions matching TRBD1. This CDR3 is 15 amino acids long. Germline values: CDR1 MNHNS, CDR2 SASEGT. V shed 6 bases, J shed 0 bases, and the junction held 7 bases outside the gene matches. CDR3 region: CASRGTGLFSYEQYF. CDR3 in DNA: TGTGCCAGCAGGGGGACAGGCCTCTTCTCCTACGAGCAGTACTTC.

V usage is TRBV12-3 or TRBV12-4 and J usage is TRBJ2-5, with D possibly TRBD1 on 5 matching bases. This CDR3 comprises 15 residues. V was clipped by 5 bases and J by 2 bases, with 15 bases between them. CDR3: CASSPSTGEQETQYF. The CDR3 DNA follows: TGTGCCAGCAGTCCCTCAACAGGAGAACAAGAGACCCAGTACTTC.

The chain uses TRBV7-9 and TRBJ2-1, with 12 positions matching TRBD2. Germline trimming cut 5 bases from V and 8 bases from J; bases unmatched to any gene: 13. The germline CDR1 and CDR2 sequences are SEHNR and FQNEAQ (reference sequence). The CDR3 is 17 residues long. Here the CDR3 reads CASSPGLAGPLSDEQFF. In DNA form, the CDR3 reads TGTGCCAGCAGCCCAGGACTAGCGGGACCCTTGAGCGATGAGCAGTTCTTC.

The chain has TRBV14 and TRBJ2-5; 8 nucleotides agree with TRBD2. CDR1 and CDR2 from the germline V gene are SGHDN and FVKESK. The junction had 6 bases not matched to a gene; V was cut back by 1 base and J by 5 bases. The CDR3 has 15 amino acids. The CDR3 DNA follows: TGTGCCAGCAGCCAAGGACGGGGGGGCCGGGAGACCCAGTACTTC. Protein product: CASSQGRGGRETQYF.

This clonotype was found a few times. The chain joins TRBV4-2 to TRBJ2-2, with TRBD1 matching 9 bases. V lost 3 bases, J lost 5 bases, and 19 bases stayed unmatched. CDR3 size: 20 residues. CDR1 and CDR2 (germline): LGHNA, YNFKEQ. CDR3 protein: CASSHLSGTGLGIRTGELFF. The CDR3 region has the DNA TGTGCCAGCAGCCACCTATCGGGGACAGGGTTAGGGATTCGGACCGGGGAGCTGTTTTTT.

V is TRBV7-9 and J is TRBJ2-2; a weak D match, TRBD2 (6 bases). Germline V CDR1 and CDR2: SEHNR, FQNEAQ (reference sequence). The CDR3 contains 17 residues. V lost 2 bases to trimming and J lost 5 bases, with 18 bases between them. The CDR3 spells CASSLTSTGEGTGELFF. The CDR3 bases are TGTGCCAGCAGCTTAACTAGCACCGGAGAGGGTACCGGGGAGCTGTTTTTT.

This clonotype was seen a single time. The rearrangement uses TRBV28 and TRBJ2-1; perhaps TRBD2 as D (6 bases). Trimming removed 3 bases at V and 12 bases at J, with 21 bases between. This CDR3 comprises 15 residues. Germline V gene sequence: CDR1 MDHEN, CDR2 SYDVKM. The CDR3 here is CASSFRDSRLVAQFF. As DNA, the CDR3 is TGTGCCAGCAGTTTTAGGGACTCTAGACTAGTCGCGCAGTTCTTC.

This chain joins TRBV7-9 and TRBJ2-7, with unresolved D. Per germline, CDR1 SEHNR and CDR2 FQNEAQ (reference sequence). CDR3 length: 13 amino acids. V was clipped by 5 bases and J by 1 base, with 9 bases between them. The CDR3 nucleotides read TGTGCCAGCAGCCAGGACGGTTCCTACGAGCAGTACTTC. Amino acid sequence: CASSQDGSYEQYF.

The chain couples TRBV2 to TRBJ1-1; D is unclear. The germline gives CDR1 SNHLY, CDR2 FYNNEI. The CDR3 extends over 12 amino acids. V was clipped by 3 bases and J by 6 bases, with 8 bases between them. CDR3 protein: CASSDLDAEAFF. The CDR3 bases are TGTGCCAGCAGTGATCTTGACGCTGAAGCTTTCTTT.

This clonotype was seen a handful of times. The rearrangement uses TRBV19 and TRBJ1-2; TRBD1 aligns across 7 bases. Germline CDR1 LNHDA, CDR2 SQIVND (reference sequence). The CDR3 loop spans 13 amino acids. The V segment lost 5 bases and the J segment 3 bases; nucleotides outside the gene matches: 3. The CDR3 DNA sequence: TGTGCCAGTAGTGACAGGGAGGACTATGGCTACACCTTC. It encodes CASSDREDYGYTF.

This clonotype has just a few counts. The rearrangement joins TRBV7-9 to TRBJ1-1; D is uncertain. Germline V lookup: CDR1 SEHNR, CDR2 FQNEAQ (reference sequence). The CDR3 totals 13 residues. Trimming removed 2 bases at V and 6 bases at J, with 10 bases between. CDR3 amino acids: CASSLQWESEAFF. In DNA form, the CDR3 reads TGTGCCAGCAGCTTACAGTGGGAGTCTGAAGCTTTCTTT.

This clonotype was found a few times. This chain uses TRBV11-2 with TRBJ1-1; D gene uncertain. Trimming shortened V by 5 bases and J by 1 base, and 8 bases separated the two germline ends. CDR3 size: 13 residues. The germline CDR1 and CDR2 sequences are SGHAT and FQNNGV. Here the CDR3 DNA reads TGTGCCAGCAGCGCGGCCGGGAACACTGAAGCTTTCTTT. Protein product: CASSAAGNTEAFF.

The count of this clonotype is one. The rearrangement joins TRBV6-2 or TRBV6-3 to TRBJ2-1, with 8 bases matching TRBD1. V lost 0 bases, J lost 7 bases, and 8 bases stayed unmatched. The length of the CDR3 is 16 residues. The V gene's germline CDR1 is MNHEY and CDR2 SVGEGT. The DNA for the CDR3 is TGTGCCAGCAGTTACTCCTGGACAGGGAACAGGAATGAGCAGTTCTTC. Its protein is CASSYSWTGNRNEQFF.

The rearrangement uses TRBV6-6 and TRBJ1-1; D is possibly TRBD1 (5 bases). Trimming took off 6 bases at V and 1 base at J, with 9 bases between the two ends. Germline lookup yields CDR1 MNHNY and CDR2 SVGAGI (reference sequence). The CDR3 runs 13 residues. This CDR3 is CASRSTGNTEAFF. The CDR3 DNA sequence: TGTGCCAGCAGATCTACAGGGAACACTGAAGCTTTCTTT.

This clonotype was counted a few times. The chain couples TRBV4-2 to TRBJ1-4; D gene unclear. The germline V gene encodes CDR1 LGHNA and CDR2 YNFKEQ. The length of the CDR3 is 17 residues. V was cut by 2 bases and J by 4 bases, with 17 bases left in between. The CDR3 DNA reads TGTGCCAGCAGCCAACCCGCGAGCGGGGAGGTTAATGAAAAACTGTTTTTT. Translated: CASSQPASGEVNEKLFF.

CDR3 coding DNA: TGTGCCAGCAGTTTCCTCGGGGAGGGGGCCAACACCGGGGAGCTGTTTTTT. Residues: CASSFLGEGANTGELFF. The chain carries TRBV28 and TRBJ2-2, with D tentatively TRBD1 or TRBD2 (7 bases each). Germline CDR1 MDHEN, CDR2 SYDVKM. The CDR3 sequence is 17 residues long. Trimming left V 3 bases short and J 2 bases short, with 16 bases between.

This rearrangement joins TRBV7-6 to TRBJ1-1; 7 nucleotides agree with TRBD1. The CDR3 has 14 amino acids. Germline V gene data show CDR1 as SGHVS and CDR2 as FNYEAQ. The junction had 3 bases not matched to a gene; V was cut back by 2 bases and J by 3 bases. Here the CDR3 DNA reads TGTGCCAGCAGCTTACGGGACAGTGACACTGAAGCTTTCTTT. It yields the protein CASSLRDSDTEAFF. The entire variable domain, with the rest obtained from reference TRBV7-6 and TRBJ1-1, is as follows: GAGVSQSPRYKVTKRGQDVALRCDPISGHVSLYWYRQALGQGPEFLTYFNYEAQQDKSGLPNDRFSAERPEGSISTLTIQRTEQRDSAMYRCASSLRDSDTEAFFGQGTRLTVV.

This clonotype was recorded a few times. This chain links TRBV7-9 with TRBJ2-5; 7 bases fit TRBD1. V lost 2 bases and J lost 5; bases outside the gene matches: 5. Per germline, CDR1 SEHNR and CDR2 FQNEAQ (reference sequence). The CDR3 loop spans 14 amino acids. The CDR3 coding sequence is TGTGCCAGCAGCTTAACAGGGGCATGGGAGACCCAGTACTTC. Encoded protein: CASSLTGAWETQYF.

This rearrangement joins TRBV29-1 to TRBJ2-1; unclear D gene. The length of the CDR3 is 15 residues. Germline V gene sequence: CDR1 SQVTM, CDR2 ANQGSEA. CDR3 region: CTYETFADSYNEQFF. CDR3 DNA sequence: TGCACCTACGAGACTTTCGCTGACTCCTACAATGAGCAGTTCTTC.

The chain recombines TRBV7-1 with TRBJ2-7; D perhaps matches TRBD2 (5 bases). TRBV7-1 is treated as an ORF (open reading frame) with a function not yet certain. The CDR3 loop spans 14 amino acids. V was trimmed by 3 bases and J by 3 bases, leaving 12 bases between them. The CDR3 DNA follows: TGTGCCAGCAGCTCCAGAGGACTGAACTACGAGCAGTACTTC. Protein sequence: CASSSRGLNYEQYF.

This rearrangement joins TRBV4-1 to TRBJ2-7, with a tentative D call TRBD1 (6 bases). Germline V gene sequence: CDR1 MGHRA, CDR2 YSYEKL. The germline V and J ends were trimmed by 1 base and 2 bases, with 15 bases remaining between them. The CDR3 is 16 residues long. The chain's CDR3 is CASSQAPDRLTYEQYF. The CDR3 DNA reads as TGCGCCAGCAGCCAAGCTCCCGACAGGCTCACCTACGAGCAGTACTTC.